The 22 T cell receptor beta chains below come from one sample, sequenced in a study of identical twins. TCRdb re-analysed the 5' RACE reads in MiXCR, keeping a single row per CDR3 protein. The table shows around 650,000 distinct CDR3 sequences, with about 7.1% occurring only once. Separately, the same data were catalogued under a study of yellow fever vaccine responses in identical twins.

Material for sequencing was PBMCs. These receptors were taken from a woman between 18 and 30 years old in good health.

This clonotype showed up just a few times. This chain joins TRBV10-3 and TRBJ2-7; 7 bases fit TRBD1. Per the germline V gene, CDR1 is ENHRY and CDR2 is SYGVKD. The V segment lost 0 bases and the J segment 1 base; nucleotides outside the gene matches: 6. This CDR3 is 16 amino acids long. The CDR3 DNA sequence: TGTGCCATCAGTGAGTCGGCAGGGGGAAGTTCCTACGAGCAGTACTTC. Protein: CAISESAGGSSYEQYF.

At least ten counts were recorded for this clonotype. This rearrangement joins TRBV29-1 to TRBJ2-5, with D possibly matching TRBD2 (6 bases). V lost 6 bases and J lost 1, with 18 bases in between. The CDR3 is 15 amino acids. Looked up from germline, CDR1 is SQVTM and CDR2 is ANQGSEA. CDR3 nucleotide sequence: TGCAGCGTGGCAGGCGGAGGGCGGGCCCAAGAGACCCAGTACTTC. Its protein product is CSVAGGGRAQETQYF. Filled out from reference TRBV29-1 and TRBJ2-5, the complete variable domain reads SAVISQKPSRDICQRGTSLTIQCQVDSQVTMMFWYRQQPGQSLTLIATANQGSEATYESGFVIDKFPISRPNLTFSTLTVSNMSPEDSSIYLCSVAGGGRAQETQYFGPGTRLLVL.

This clonotype was found many times. The CDR3 DNA follows: TGCGCCAGCAGCTTGGCCTTGGGGCAGGCCATCTACGAGCAGTACTTC. Its translation: CASSLALGQAIYEQYF. The chain links TRBV5-1 to TRBJ2-7; D is perhaps TRBD1 (5 bases). The CDR3 extends over 16 amino acids. Germline V gene lookup returns CDR1 SGHRS and CDR2 YFSETQ. Deletions cut 0 bases from V and 3 bases from J, with 16 bases between.

This clonotype was counted a few times. The V call is TRBV3-1, the J call TRBJ2-5; D uncertain. The CDR3 has 13 amino acids. CDR1 is LGHDT, CDR2 YNNKEL, per germline (reference sequence). V shed 0 bases and J shed 2 bases, with 4 bases lying between them. The CDR3 region is CASSQDGQETQYF. CDR3 nucleotide sequence: TGTGCCAGCAGCCAAGATGGGCAAGAGACCCAGTACTTC.

V and J are TRBV6-1 and TRBJ1-6; maybe TRBD1 (5 bases). Looked up from germline, CDR1 is MNHNS and CDR2 is SASEGT. There are 13 residues in the CDR3. The V end was cut by 7 bases, the J end by 10 bases, with 14 bases between. The CDR3 is CASTLGGGSPLHF. The CDR3 region has the DNA TGTGCCAGCACCTTGGGGGGTGGGTCACCCCTCCACTTT.

The chain has TRBV7-9 and TRBJ1-2; a possible D gene is TRBD1 (6 bases). This CDR3 has 14 amino acids. Germline V gene lookup returns CDR1 SEHNR and CDR2 FQNEAQ (reference sequence). Trimming took off 0 bases at V and 8 bases at J, with 13 bases between the two ends. The CDR3 DNA is TGTGCCAGCAGCTTAGCTCCCTTCCAGGGGGGCTACACCTTC. Translated: CASSLAPFQGGYTF.

The gene calls are TRBV6-1 and TRBJ1-5; D may be TRBD1 (5 bases). The CDR3 is 14 residues long. Per the germline V gene, CDR1 is MNHNS and CDR2 is SASEGT. Trimming cost V 4 bases and J 5 bases, with 12 bases left between them. The CDR3 sequence is CASSGGVTYQPQHF. As DNA, the CDR3 is TGTGCCAGCAGTGGAGGGGTTACTTATCAGCCCCAGCATTTT.

This clonotype was seen more than once but under ten times. The CDR3: CASRATSGRETQYF. For the CDR3, the DNA is TGTGCCAGCAGGGCGACTAGCGGGAGAGAGACCCAGTACTTC. The chain recombines TRBV2 with TRBJ2-5; 12 positions agree with TRBD2. Germline V gene sequence: CDR1 SNHLY, CDR2 FYNNEI. The CDR3 contains 14 residues. The ends lost 6 bases at V and 4 bases at J; junction bases unmatched: 3.

This clonotype was found many times. This rearrangement joins TRBV28 to TRBJ1-2, with a weak D call TRBD1 (6 bases). Trimming took off 4 bases at V and 5 bases at J, with 11 bases between the two ends. Germline CDR1 and CDR2: MDHEN and SYDVKM. The CDR3 length is 13 residues. CDR3 sequence reads: CASSSGDRYGYTF. The CDR3 DNA reads as TGTGCCAGCAGTTCAGGGGATCGGTATGGCTACACCTTC.

This rearrangement joins TRBV11-2 to TRBJ2-1, with 8 bases that match TRBD2. Germline lookup yields CDR1 SGHAT and CDR2 FQNNGV. V lost 1 base to trimming and J lost 2 bases; unmatched junction nucleotides: 4. The CDR3 runs to 16 residues. DNA of the CDR3: TGTGCCAGCAGCTTAGTAACGGGACTAGCCTACAATGAGCAGTTCTTC. Protein: CASSLVTGLAYNEQFF.

This clonotype was observed a few times. The chain employs TRBV25-1 and TRBJ2-2; 10 nucleotides agree with TRBD1. The V and J ends lost 2 bases and 2 bases, in that order; junction bases with no gene match: 5. Germline assignment: CDR1 MGHDK and CDR2 SYGVNS. This CDR3 has 17 residues. As DNA, the CDR3 is TGTGCCAGCAGTGAACGACAGGGGGCCTTAAACACCGGGGAGCTGTTTTTT. Protein: CASSERQGALNTGELFF.

The chain uses TRBV14 and TRBJ1-6; D ambiguous. CDR1 and CDR2 (germline): SGHDN, FVKESK. Trimming removed 4 bases at V and 5 bases at J, with 12 bases between. This CDR3 region has 15 residues. CDR3 bases: TGTGCCAGCAGCCCTCTGACGGGGAATAATTCACCCCTCCACTTT. It translates to CASSPLTGNNSPLHF.

V gene TRBV7-9 combines with J gene TRBJ1-5; 7 nucleotides agree with TRBD1. CDR3 length equals 17 residues. With 5 bases clipped from V and 0 bases from J, the junction kept 10 bases outside the gene matches. Germline CDR1 SEHNR, CDR2 FQNEAQ (reference sequence). The CDR3 DNA sequence: TGTGCCAGCAGCACCGGGACAGCCAACCCTAGCAATCAGCCCCAGCATTTT. This translates into CASSTGTANPSNQPQHF.

For this clonotype: This CDR3 is missing its conserved last phenylalanine or tryptophan, likely due to a read error. CDR3 protein: CASSAGLAGAYEQYL. Written as DNA, the CDR3 is TGTGCCAGCAGTGCAGGACTAGCGGGCGCCTACGAGCAGTACTTA. The chain joins TRBV28 to TRBJ2-7, with 11 nucleotides matching TRBD2. J gave up 2 bases and V 5 bases, and 5 bases lay outside the gene matches. The CDR3 runs to 15 residues. Germline CDR1 and CDR2: MDHEN and SYDVKM.

This clonotype has a handful of counts. This chain uses TRBV2 with TRBJ2-1, with D perhaps TRBD2 (5 bases). CDR3 size: 12 residues. CDR1 and CDR2 (germline): SNHLY, FYNNEI. Trimming stripped 7 bases from V and 7 bases from J, with 11 bases between. CDR3 sequence: CASTRTSNEQFF. Written as DNA, the CDR3 is TGTGCCAGCACCCGGACTTCGAATGAGCAGTTCTTC.

This clonotype was observed many times. The V call is TRBV29-1, the J call TRBJ1-2, with D hard to call. Per germline, CDR1 SQVTM and CDR2 ANQGSEA. The V end lost 6 bases, the J end lost 1 base, and 6 bases lay between the germline ends. CDR3 length equals 11 residues. This CDR3 reads CSVADNYGYTF. Written as DNA, the CDR3 is TGCAGCGTCGCCGATAACTATGGCTACACCTTC.

The chain has TRBV6-1 and TRBJ2-1; 7 bases are a match to TRBD1. The CDR3 is 13 amino acids. In germline, CDR1 is MNHNS, CDR2 SASEGT. J was trimmed by 4 bases and V by 10 bases; bases with no gene match: 7. The CDR3, as DNA: TGTGCCACCGACAGGGTCGAGTACAATGAGCAGTTCTTC. Protein product: CATDRVEYNEQFF.

This clonotype came up many times. The chain joins TRBV12-3 or TRBV12-4 to TRBJ1-1; unclear D gene. The CDR3 has 13 residues. Trimming left V 5 bases short and J 5 bases short, with 12 bases between. CDR3 nucleotides: TGTGCCAGCAGTACGGTTCTCCGGACTGAAGCTTTCTTT. Translation: CASSTVLRTEAFF.

The rearrangement links TRBV12-3 or TRBV12-4 to TRBJ2-1, with 9 bases matching TRBD2. The junction had 7 bases not matched to a gene; V was cut back by 0 bases and J by 7 bases. The CDR3 loop spans 16 amino acids. As DNA, the CDR3 is TGTGCCAGCAGTTTAGCATCGCGGGGGGGCCGGAATGAGCAGTTCTTC. Protein sequence: CASSLASRGGRNEQFF.

CDR3 nucleotide sequence: TGCGCCAGCAGCATACGAACTAGCACCGATTCAGATACGCAGTATTTT. This encodes CASSIRTSTDSDTQYF. The gene calls are TRBV4-1 and TRBJ2-3; tentatively, D is TRBD2 (6 bases). The CDR3 totals 16 residues. Trimming removed 5 bases at V and 4 bases at J, with 19 bases between. CDR1 and CDR2 from the germline V gene are MGHRA and YSYEKL.

This clonotype was recorded many times. The V and J genes are TRBV27 and TRBJ2-7; 7 bases agree with TRBD2. The CDR3 is 16 amino acids. Germline V gene lookup returns CDR1 MNHEY and CDR2 SMNVEV (reference sequence). V was clipped by 0 bases and J by 1 base; unmatched bases: 6. CDR3 DNA: TGTGCCAGCAGTTTATCGGCGAGCGGGATGTCCTACGAGCAGTACTTC. This gives the protein CASSLSASGMSYEQYF.

The chain links TRBV6-5 to TRBJ2-7; D perhaps matches TRBD1 (7 bases). CDR3 length: 12 amino acids. Per germline, CDR1 MNHEY and CDR2 SVGAGI. The V and J ends lost 5 bases and 6 bases respectively, with 11 bases between them. The CDR3 loop reads CASSDREAEQYF. The CDR3 coding sequence is TGTGCCAGCAGTGACAGGGAGGCCGAGCAGTACTTC.